These T cell receptor beta chains were read from a single sample in a study of tumor and adjacent non-tumor tissue in lung cancer. TCRdb re-called the multiplex PCR reads through MiXCR, storing one row per CDR3 protein. The sample carries some 77,000 distinct CDR3 sequences, around two thirds recorded once. Sample: lung tumor tissue. The source is a woman in her 70s with non-small cell lung cancer. Each CDR3 is given with its conserved first and last residue. Each record gives: clone size, V gene, J gene, D gene, CDR3 protein, CDR3 DNA. The D gene is left open where the match is weak. The size of a clone is reported for some rows only, either as once, few or many, or as a class for expanded clones.

-	TRBV6-5	TRBJ2-5	TRBD1	CASSYPGGEGETQYF	TGTGCCAGCAGTTACCCAGGGGGCGAGGGGGAGACTCAGTACTTC
many	TRBV29-1	TRBJ1-4	-	CSVARGADGNEKLFF	TGCAGCGTCGCGCGAGGGGCGGATGGTAATGAAAAACTGTTTTTT
few	TRBV11-3	TRBJ2-3	-	CVSSLDGSRPDTQYF	TGTGTCAGCAGCTTAGATGGGAGTCGCCCAGATACGCAGTATTTT
once	TRBV4-2	TRBJ2-5	-	CASSQASGPNHETQYF	TGTGCCAGCAGCCAGGCAAGCGGGCCCAACCATGAGACCCAGTACTTC
-	TRBV7-8	TRBJ2-1	TRBD2	CASSLLGLALDEQLF	TGTGCCAGCAGCTTGTTGGGACTAGCATTGGATGAGCAGCTCTTC
many	TRBV5-1	TRBJ1-1	TRBD1	CASSVTGVGVTEAFF	TGCGCCAGCAGCGTCACAGGGGTAGGTGTTACTGAAGCTTTCTTT
-	TRBV10-3	TRBJ2-7	-	CVINTGDSYEQYF	TGTGTCATCAATACTGGGGACTCGTACGAGCAGTACTTC
-	TRBV12-3/TRBV12-4	TRBJ2-7	-	CASSQRHDYEKYF	TGCGCCAGCAGTCAGCGACACGACTACGAGAAGTACTTC
-	TRBV6-1	TRBJ1-4	-	CASKQTAATNEKLFF	TGTGCCAGTAAACAGACGGCCGCAACAAATGAAAAACTGTTTTTT
many	TRBV11-2	TRBJ1-3	TRBD1	CASSARQGAGNTIYF	TGTGCCAGCAGCGCGCGACAGGGGGCTGGAAACACCATATATTTT
many	TRBV10-3	TRBJ2-3	TRBD2	CAILGGTADTQYF	TGTGCCATCTTGGGGGGGACGGCAGATACGCAGTATTTT
few	TRBV5-3	TRBJ2-1	TRBD2	CTRSLALAGDRFF	TGTACCAGAAGCTTGGCTTTAGCGGGAGACAGGTTCTTC
-	TRBV10-3	TRBJ2-2	TRBD1	CASGATGDTGELFF	TGTGCCAGTGGAGCCACAGGGGACACCGGGGAGCTGTTTTTT
many	TRBV6-2/TRBV6-3	TRBJ1-5	-	CASSNGLPGQPQHF	TGTGCCAGCAGCAACGGGCTCCCGGGGCAGCCCCAGCATTTT
-	TRBV10-3	TRBJ2-7	-	CAISESYRSPYEQYF	TGTGCCATCAGTGAGTCTTACCGTAGTCCCTACGAGCAGTACTTC
-	TRBV29-1	TRBJ1-4	-	CGSSGGSSEKLFF	TGCGGCTCATCGGGGGGGTCCAGCGAAAAACTGTTTTTT
-	TRBV24-1	TRBJ2-3	-	CVTSDLRDMQYF	TGTGTCACCAGTGATTTGAGGGATATGCAGTATTTT
many	TRBV30	TRBJ2-7	-	CAWRDRDGSYEQYF	TGTGCCTGGAGGGACCGGGACGGCTCCTACGAGCAGTACTTC
-	TRBV7-2	TRBJ2-7	-	CASSSFAAGLYEQYF	TGTGCCAGTAGCTCCTTCGCGGCAGGGCTCTACGAGCAGTACTTC
-	TRBV6-6	TRBJ2-7	-	CASRATALLTYAQYF	TGTGCTAGCAGGGCGACAGCACTTCTTACCTACGCGCAATACTTC
-	TRBV29-1	TRBJ1-2	-	CSAKGPRTRGGYTF	TGCAGCGCCAAAGGCCCCCGGACAAGGGGTGGCTACACCTTC
-	TRBV29-1	TRBJ2-5	TRBD2	CNVKGLAGGGETQYF	TGCAACGTCAAGGGACTAGCAGGAGGAGGAGAGACCCAGTACTTC
-	TRBV30	TRBJ2-1	-	CAWSVLGDYNEQFF	TGTGCCTGGAGTGTGCTGGGGGACTACAATGAGCAGTTCTTC
many	TRBV6-5	TRBJ2-5	TRBD1	CASSYPGGAGETQYF	TGTGCCAGCAGTTACCCAGGGGGCGCGGGGGAGACCCAGTACTTC
once	TRBV11-3	TRBJ1-3	-	CASSQGHVTTNNSENTIYF	TGTGCCAGCAGCCAAGGACATGTTACCACAAATAACTCTGAAAACACCATATATTTT
few	TRBV20-1	TRBJ2-5	-	CSARNLRDNYQETQYF	TGCAGTGCTAGAAACCTGAGGGACAACTACCAAGAGACCCAGTACTTC
-	TRBV6-5	TRBJ2-5	-	CASSYSLGEREETQHF	TGTGCCAGCAGTTACTCGCTTGGGGAGAGGGAAGAGACTCAGCACTTC
once	TRBV6-2/TRBV6-3	TRBJ1-3	-	CASRSDLIGHHGNTIYF	TGTGCCAGCAGATCTGATTTGATCGGGCACCATGGAAACACCATATATTTT
many	TRBV28	TRBJ2-1	-	CASTLRGRNEQFF	TGTGCCAGCACCTTGCGGGGGCGCAATGAGCAGTTCTTC
-	TRBV4-2	TRBJ2-3	-	CTISQDRTADTQYF	TGTACCATCAGCCAAGATCGTACCGCAGATACGCAGTATTTT
many	TRBV6-1	TRBJ2-3	-	CASRLERGWGTDTQYF	TGTGCCAGCAGACTTGAACGGGGATGGGGCACAGATACGCAGTATTTT
once	TRBV29-1	TRBJ1-1	-	CSVEGSAGAEAFF	TGCAGTGTTGAAGGTTCAGCGGGTGCGGAAGCTTTCTTT
medium-sized	TRBV29-1	TRBJ2-7	-	CSVEIPGYEQYF	TGCAGCGTTGAAATCCCGGGCTACGAGCAGTACTTC
-	TRBV4-1	TRBJ2-7	TRBD1	CASSQGPPGQGLDEQHF	TGCGCCAGCAGCCAAGGTCCCCCTGGACAGGGTTTAGACGAGCAGCACTTC
-	TRBV4-1	TRBJ1-5	-	CASSHVGASEPQHF	TGCGCCAGCAGCCATGTCGGGGCGTCGGAGCCCCAACATTTT
-	TRBV6-1	TRBJ1-1	-	CASSHSNIGNTEAFF	TGTGCCAGCAGTCATAGTAATATCGGTAACACTGAAGCTTTCTTT
-	TRBV6-6	TRBJ1-2	-	CANSSDGIWGYTF	TGTGCCAACAGTAGTGACGGTATATGGGGTTACACCTTC
many	TRBV28	TRBJ1-2	TRBD1	CASRLQGDYGYTF	TGTGCCAGCAGGCTCCAGGGGGACTATGGCTACACCTTC
many	TRBV29-1	TRBJ2-5	-	CSVGPAGWFGTQYF	TGCAGCGTTGGGCCGGCAGGGTGGTTCGGGACCCAGTACTTC
-	TRBV30	TRBJ1-4	-	CAWRPGGREKLFF	TGCGCCTGGAGGCCCGGGGGCCGCGAAAAACTGTTTTTT
-	TRBV20-1	TRBJ2-3	-	CSVRPIGRSTDTQYF	TGCAGTGTTAGGCCTATAGGCAGATCGACAGATACGCAGTATTTT
-	TRBV20-1	TRBJ2-1	-	CSARDGSGVCDEQFF	TGCAGTGCTAGAGATGGGTCGGGAGTATGCGATGAGCAGTTCTTC
-	TRBV30	TRBJ2-1	-	CAWSRLVRSYNEQFF	TGCGCCTGGAGTAGACTAGTGCGCTCCTACAATGAGCAGTTCTTC
many	TRBV5-6	TRBJ2-3	-	CASSRGPTGTDTQYF	TGTGCCAGCAGCCGCGGGCCGACGGGAACAGATACGCAGTATTTT
many	TRBV5-1	TRBJ2-3	TRBD2	CASSRDYTDTQYF	TGCGCCAGCAGCCGGGACTACACAGATACGCAGTATTTT